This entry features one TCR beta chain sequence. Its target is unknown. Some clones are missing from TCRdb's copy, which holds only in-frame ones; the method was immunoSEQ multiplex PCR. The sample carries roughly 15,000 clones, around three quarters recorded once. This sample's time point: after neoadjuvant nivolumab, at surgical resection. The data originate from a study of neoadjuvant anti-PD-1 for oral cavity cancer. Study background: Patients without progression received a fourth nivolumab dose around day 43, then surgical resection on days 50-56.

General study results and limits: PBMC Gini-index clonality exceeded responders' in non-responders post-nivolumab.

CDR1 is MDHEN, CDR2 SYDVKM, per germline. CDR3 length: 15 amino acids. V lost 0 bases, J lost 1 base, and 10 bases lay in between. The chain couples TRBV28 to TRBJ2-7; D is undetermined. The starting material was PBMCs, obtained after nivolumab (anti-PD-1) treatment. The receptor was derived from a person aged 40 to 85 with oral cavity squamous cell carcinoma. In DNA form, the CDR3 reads TGTGCCAGCAGTTTATGGGCAGGACCGTCCTACGAGCAGTACTTC. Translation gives CASSLWAGPSYEQYF. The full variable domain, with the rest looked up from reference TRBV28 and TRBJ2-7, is DVKVTQSSRYLVKRTGEKVFLECVQDMDHENMFWYRQDPGLGLRLIYFSYDVKMKEKGDIPEGYSVSREKKERFSLILESASTNQTSMYLCASSLWAGPSYEQYFGPGTRLTVT.